This T cell receptor (beta chain) derives from a study of CD8 T cells in ankylosing spondylitis. Study-level findings and limits: It was reported that disease-linked clones were significantly enriched in matched ankylosing spondylitis synovial fluid. Made up of about eight highly homologous variants, a TCR beta motif appeared characteristic of ankylosing spondylitis blood. Past research had described some motif variants in reactive arthritis synovial fluid and blood. Disease-linked clones, CD8+, were relatively rare in peripheral blood.

CDR1 is SGHDT, CDR2 YYEEEE, per germline. V lost 7 bases to trimming and J lost 5 bases, with 19 bases between them. This CDR3 region has 15 residues. There are a few counts of this clonotype. As yet, its antigen is unknown. The authors made TCR beta libraries by quantitative 5'-RACE with molecular barcodes. In TCRdb, the 5' RACE reads were re-called with MiXCR into one record per CDR3 protein. The sample contains more than 300,000 distinct CDR3 sequences, roughly 8% of which appear only once. Sample: blood, either unsorted or a sorted T cell fraction (not recorded which). This clonotype was obtained from a male donor with ankylosing spondylitis. The V gene is TRBV5-6, the J gene TRBJ2-1; D is ambiguous. The CDR3 coding sequence is TGTGCCAGCGGCATTATTGCGGCCCCCCACAATGAGCAGTTCTTC. It translates to CASGIIAAPHNEQFF.